The rows below give T cell receptor beta chains drawn from one sample of a study of T-cell reconstitution after alpha-beta-depleted transplantation in children. Via MiXCR, TCRdb re-called the PCR reads, giving one row per CDR3 protein. The table lists 90,000 to 120,000 distinct CDR3 sequences, about 6.4% of them singletons, with more than 20% in the top ten. The input for sequencing was PBMCs, mostly from graft donor cells, taken 360 days after TCRalphabeta/CD19-depleted stem cell transplant. These receptors all come from a male patient aged 2-15 years who had a stem cell transplant for acute lymphoblastic leukemia, so the T cells may come from the graft donor. Each CDR3 is given with its conserved first and last residue. Each record gives: D gene, J gene, clone size, V gene, CDR3 protein, CDR3 DNA. The D gene is left open where the match is weak. Size is stated for part of the rows, as once, few or many counts, or as a class when the clone is expanded.

-	TRBJ2-7	many	TRBV4-3	CASSRSLLSAGPPYEQYF	TGCGCCAGCAGCCGCAGCCTTTTGTCGGCGGGGCCTCCCTACGAGCAGTACTTC
-	TRBJ2-4	-	TRBV27	CASSPILAKNIQYF	TGTGCCAGCAGTCCAATCCTAGCCAAAAACATTCAGTACTTC
-	TRBJ2-5	-	TRBV7-9	CASVGGPVKTKYF	TGTGCCAGCGTGGGGGGACCTGTGAAGACCAAGTACTTC
-	TRBJ2-1	many	TRBV2	CASSEGKGTYNEQFF	TGTGCCAGCAGTGAGGGGAAGGGAACCTACAATGAGCAGTTCTTC
-	TRBJ1-1	many	TRBV2	CASSGSYTEAFF	TGTGCCAGCAGTGGATCCTACACTGAAGCTTTCTTT
-	TRBJ2-1	many	TRBV24-1	CATIGPGVRSYNEQFF	TGTGCCACTATTGGACCAGGTGTCCGCTCCTACAATGAGCAGTTCTTC
TRBD1	TRBJ2-3	few	TRBV7-6	CASSSRQGPDTQYF	TGTGCCAGCAGCTCCCGACAGGGCCCAGATACGCAGTATTTT
-	TRBJ2-1	-	TRBV2	CASSERRNEQFF	TGTGCCAGCAGTGAACGGCGAAATGAGCAGTTCTTC
-	TRBJ2-1	many	TRBV5-1	CASSLERQGGQFF	TGCGCCAGCAGCTTGGAGCGTCAGGGAGGGCAGTTCTTC
-	TRBJ2-7	few	TRBV4-3	CASSQGLGGGGPEQYF	TGCGCCAGCAGCCAAGGCCTCGGGGGAGGGGGTCCCGAGCAGTACTTC
TRBD1	TRBJ2-3	many	TRBV7-6	CASSPGQGTDTQYF	TGTGCCAGCTCGCCCGGACAGGGGACAGATACGCAGTATTTT
-	TRBJ2-1	few	TRBV19	CASSRGMGLNEQFF	TGTGCCAGTAGTAGGGGAATGGGGTTGAATGAGCAGTTCTTC
TRBD1	TRBJ2-7	few	TRBV20-1	CSASLSGTARYEQYF	TGCAGTGCTAGCCTCTCCGGGACAGCGCGTTACGAGCAGTACTTC
-	TRBJ1-5	few	TRBV2	CASSAPYRYGQPQHF	TGTGCCAGCAGTGCCCCATACAGATACGGTCAGCCCCAGCATTTT
-	TRBJ2-7	many	TRBV9	CASSPRLGGSYEQYF	TGTGCCAGCAGCCCCCGATTGGGGGGTAGCTACGAGCAGTACTTC
-	TRBJ2-1	-	TRBV6-5	CASSWGSTYNEQFF	TGTGCCAGCAGTTGGGGGAGTACTTACAATGAGCAGTTCTTC
-	TRBJ1-2	many	TRBV28	CASRNRERYTF	TGTGCCAGCAGGAACAGGGAGCGCTACACCTTC
-	TRBJ2-3	many	TRBV7-9	CASSLWTGLDTQYF	TGTGCCAGCAGCCTTTGGACTGGGCTGGATACGCAGTATTTT
TRBD2	TRBJ2-1	-	TRBV7-6	CASSLWGLAGGGEQFF	TGTGCCAGCAGCTTATGGGGACTAGCGGGAGGGGGTGAGCAGTTCTTC
TRBD1	TRBJ2-5	many	TRBV4-3	CASSQAGTVQETQYF	TGCGCCAGCAGCCAAGCCGGGACAGTCCAAGAGACCCAGTACTTC
-	TRBJ1-2	many	TRBV5-1	CASSPRDYGYTF	TGCGCCAGCAGCCCCAGGGATTATGGCTACACCTTC